The clone carrying this T cell receptor beta chain was detected a few times. Its antigen remains unknown. Time point defined: newly diagnosed GD, antithyroid drugs for less than 3 months. PBMC-derived RNA was used for the TCR library. Trimming at V came to 7 bases and at J to 6 bases, leaving 3 bases not matched to a gene. The CDR3 runs 13 residues. Germline lookup yields CDR1 SQVTM and CDR2 ANQGSEA. The record originates from a study of regulatory T cells in long-lasting Graves disease. Study context: Antithyroid drugs had been taken by newly diagnosed Graves' patients for under 3 months.

HTBI primers from iRepertoire and Arm-PCR of CDR3 regions yielded the TCR beta libraries. TCRdb itself ran the multiplex PCR reads through MiXCR, one entry per CDR3 protein. Of roughly 420,000 distinct CDR3 sequences detected, 16% appear once; the ten largest clones hold around 10%. Findings and limits, study-wide: There was favoring of TRBV28, TRBJ1-2 and TRBJ2-5 in persistent disease.

The sample also formed part of further work on T cells in Graves' hyperthyroidism and ophthalmopathy. That source adds: Newly diagnosed patients aged 18 to 65 had hyperthyroidism of under 2 months' duration. Patients showing uncontrolled infection, other autoimmune disease, pregnancy or lactation were ineligible.

This sequence was found in a woman in her 30s with Graves disease. Source: peripheral blood mononuclear cells (PBMCs), taken at new diagnosis, from a patient treated with antithyroid drugs. The rearrangement uses TRBV29-1 and TRBJ2-1, with 13 bases aligning to TRBD2. The CDR3 nucleotides read TGCAGCGCCCGGACTAGCGGGGGCAATGAGCAGTTCTTC. Protein: CSARTSGGNEQFF.